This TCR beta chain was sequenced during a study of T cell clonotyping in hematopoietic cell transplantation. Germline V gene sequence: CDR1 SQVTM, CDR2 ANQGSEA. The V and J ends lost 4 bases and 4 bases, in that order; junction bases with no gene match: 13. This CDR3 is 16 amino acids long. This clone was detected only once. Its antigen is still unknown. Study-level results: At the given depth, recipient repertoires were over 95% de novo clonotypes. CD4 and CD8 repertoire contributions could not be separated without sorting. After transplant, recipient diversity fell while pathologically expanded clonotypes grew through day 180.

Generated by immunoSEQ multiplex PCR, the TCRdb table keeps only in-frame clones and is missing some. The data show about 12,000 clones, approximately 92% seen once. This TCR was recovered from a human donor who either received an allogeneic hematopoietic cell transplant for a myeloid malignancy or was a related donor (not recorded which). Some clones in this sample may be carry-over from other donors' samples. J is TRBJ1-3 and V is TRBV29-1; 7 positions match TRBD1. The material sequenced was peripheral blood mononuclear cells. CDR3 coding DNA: TGCAGCGTTGGCCTCCGGGACAGTTCCCTCGGAAACACCATATATTTT. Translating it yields CSVGLRDSSLGNTIYF.